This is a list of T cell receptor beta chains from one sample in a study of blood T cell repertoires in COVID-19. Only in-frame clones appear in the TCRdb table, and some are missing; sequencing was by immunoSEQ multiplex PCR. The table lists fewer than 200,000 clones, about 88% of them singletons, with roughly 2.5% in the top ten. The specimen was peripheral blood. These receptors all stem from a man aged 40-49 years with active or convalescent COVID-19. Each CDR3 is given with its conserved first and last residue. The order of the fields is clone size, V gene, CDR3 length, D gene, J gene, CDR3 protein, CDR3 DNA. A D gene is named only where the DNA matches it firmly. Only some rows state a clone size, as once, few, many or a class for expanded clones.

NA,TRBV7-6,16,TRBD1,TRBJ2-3,CASSPTRTGRTDTQYF,TGTGCCAGCAGCCCAACAAGGACAGGAAGGACAGATACGCAGTATTTT
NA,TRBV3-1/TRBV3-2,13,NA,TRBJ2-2,CASSQQGTGELFF,TGTGCCAGCAGCCAACAGGGGACCGGGGAGCTGTTTTTT
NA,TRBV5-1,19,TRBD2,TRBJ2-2,CASSLVSPSGGLNTGELFF,TGCGCCAGCAGCTTGGTCTCGCCTAGCGGGGGCCTGAACACCGGGGAGCTGTTTTTT
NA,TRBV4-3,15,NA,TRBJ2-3,CASSQDLMTTDTQYF,TGCGCCAGCAGCCAAGATCTGATGACTACAGATACGCAGTATTTT
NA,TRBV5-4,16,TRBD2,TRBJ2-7,CASSLGGLAGTYEQYF,TGTGCCAGCAGCTTGGGCGGACTAGCGGGAACCTACGAGCAGTACTTC
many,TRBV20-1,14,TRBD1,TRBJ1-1,CSASHQGAHTEAFF,TGCAGTGCTAGTCACCAGGGGGCCCACACTGAAGCTTTCTTT
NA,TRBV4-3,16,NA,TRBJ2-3,CASSQAIRSGLDTQYF,TGCGCCAGCAGCCAAGCCATCCGTTCGGGGTTAGATACGCAGTATTTT
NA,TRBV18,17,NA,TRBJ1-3,CASSPPSTGVRGNTIYF,TGTGCCAGCTCACCCCCATCGACAGGAGTCAGAGGAAACACCATATATTTT
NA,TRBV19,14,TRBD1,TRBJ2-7,CASSAGTGGFEQYF,TGTGCCAGTAGTGCAGGGACAGGGGGCTTCGAGCAGTACTTC
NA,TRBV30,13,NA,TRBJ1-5,CAWSVSDYQPQHF,TGTGCCTGGAGTGTATCCGACTATCAGCCCCAGCATTTT